Listed here are 3 T cell receptor beta chains from one sample, sequenced in a study of naive and memory T cell subsets. The beta constant-region primer was an equimolar mix of two oligonucleotides covering TRBC1 and TRBC2. TCRdb ran MiXCR on the UMI-ligation and nested PCR reads and lists one entry per CDR3 protein. The sample holds fewer than 40,000 distinct CDR3 sequences, roughly 15% seen once. Sequencing was carried out using effector memory CD4+ T cells from blood. Subset given: effector memory, CD45RA- CD27-. Every receptor here comes from a human donor in good health.

The chain uses TRBV25-1 and TRBJ2-7; 8 nucleotides agree with TRBD1. The ends lost 9 bases at V and 7 bases at J; junction bases unmatched: 17. The germline V gene encodes CDR1 MGHDK and CDR2 SYGVNS. The CDR3 spans 15 residues. For the CDR3, the DNA is TGTGCCAGTCCCCGTGAGCAGGGACAGGCGGGAGAGCAGTACTTC. It is translated as CASPREQGQAGEQYF.

This clonotype was seen ten or more times. The chain has TRBV27 and TRBJ2-1; TRBD1 is a possible D gene (7 bases). The V gene's germline CDR1 is MNHEY and CDR2 SMNVEV (reference sequence). The CDR3 loop spans 15 amino acids. The V end was cut by 5 bases, the J end by 2 bases, with 13 bases between. CDR3 in amino acids: CASSPTGRTYNEQFF. The CDR3 coding sequence is TGTGCCAGCAGTCCGACAGGGAGGACCTACAATGAGCAGTTCTTC.

The chain recombines TRBV6-5 with TRBJ1-1, with D perhaps TRBD1 (6 bases). Trimming left V 10 bases short and J 5 bases short, with 17 bases between. The CDR3 sequence is 13 residues long. Germline assignment: CDR1 MNHEY and CDR2 SVGAGI. CDR3 loop: CATSNPQGTEAFF. The DNA of the CDR3 is TGTGCCACCTCGAACCCACAGGGAACTGAAGCTTTCTTT.